This TCR beta chain was sequenced in a study of blood T cell repertoires in COVID-19. The overall study: Acute and convalescent COVID-19 samples came from the United States, Italy and Spain. In each case, the material was cDNA or gDNA derived from T cells, B-cell-depleted T cells, or PBMCs.

The CDR3 consists of 16 residues. The germline V gene has CDR1 SGHTA and CDR2 FQGNSA. Trimming pared 6 bases from V and 5 bases from J, leaving 20 bases between. Assay: immunoSEQ multiplex PCR; the TCRdb copy retains only in-frame clones and omits some. The sample records over 200,000 clones, about 86% being singletons. Sequencing input: peripheral blood. The receptor was derived from a man older than 75 with acute or convalescent COVID-19. The V gene is TRBV7-2, the J gene TRBJ2-1, with D possibly being TRBD2 (6 bases). The CDR3 DNA is TGTGCCAGCAGAACCCTTACTAGCCTCCCCGACAATGAGCAGTTCTTC. Protein sequence: CASRTLTSLPDNEQFF.